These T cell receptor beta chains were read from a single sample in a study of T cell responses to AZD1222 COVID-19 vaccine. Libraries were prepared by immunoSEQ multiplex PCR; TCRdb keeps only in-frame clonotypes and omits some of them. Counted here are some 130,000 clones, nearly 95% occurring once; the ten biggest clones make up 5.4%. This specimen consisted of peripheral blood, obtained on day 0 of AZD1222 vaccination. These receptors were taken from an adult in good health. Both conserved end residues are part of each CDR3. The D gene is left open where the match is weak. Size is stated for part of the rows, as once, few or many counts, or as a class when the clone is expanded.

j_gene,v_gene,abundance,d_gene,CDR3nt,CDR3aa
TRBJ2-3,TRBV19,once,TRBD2,TGTGCCAGTAGTATAGCGGGAGGAGGTACAGATACGCAGTATTTT,CASSIAGGGTDTQYF
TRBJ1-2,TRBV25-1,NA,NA,TGTGCCAGCAGTGCGGCGGTTGGAGACTACACCTTC,CASSAAVGDYTF
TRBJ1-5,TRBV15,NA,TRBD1,TGTGCCACCAGCAGGGGGGCAACGACAGGGAGGCATTTT,CATSRGATTGRHF
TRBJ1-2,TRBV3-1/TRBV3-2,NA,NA,TGTGCCAGCAGCCAAGTAGGGGGAGGCTACACCTTC,CASSQVGGGYTF
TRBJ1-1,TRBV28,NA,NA,TGTGCCAGCAGTAAAGACACTGAAGCTTTCTTT,CASSKDTEAFF
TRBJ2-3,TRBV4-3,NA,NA,TGCGCCAGCAGCCAAATTACAGGGCGGGGGGATACGCAGTATTTT,CASSQITGRGDTQYF
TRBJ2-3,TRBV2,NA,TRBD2,TGTGCCAGCAGTGACGTAAGCGGGAGTAGGGATACGCAGTATTTT,CASSDVSGSRDTQYF
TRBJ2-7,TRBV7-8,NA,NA,TGTGCCAGCACCCCATCCAGGACTGTATTCTACGAGCAGTACTTC,CASTPSRTVFYEQYF
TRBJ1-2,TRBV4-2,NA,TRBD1,TGTGCCAGCAGCCAAGGGACAGGGGTTAGCTATGGCTACACCTTC,CASSQGTGVSYGYTF
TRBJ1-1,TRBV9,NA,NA,TGTGCCAGCAGCCCAGAAGGCCAGCTCGGCACTGAAGCTTTCTTT,CASSPEGQLGTEAFF
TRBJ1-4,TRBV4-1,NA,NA,TGCGCCAGCAGCCAAGATAGATGGGGGAGGCGAAATGAAAAACTGTTTTTT,CASSQDRWGRRNEKLFF
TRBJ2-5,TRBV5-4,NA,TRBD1,TGTGCCAGCAGCGCGCCACAGGGGGAAGAAGAGACCCAGTACTTC,CASSAPQGEEETQYF
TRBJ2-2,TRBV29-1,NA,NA,TGCAGCGCCTCCCTCGCGAACACCGGGGAGCTGTTTTTT,CSASLANTGELFF
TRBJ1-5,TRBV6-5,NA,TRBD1,TGTGCCAGCAGCCGTGGACAGGGACGAGGACAGCCCCAGCATTTT,CASSRGQGRGQPQHF
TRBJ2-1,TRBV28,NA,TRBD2,TGTGCCAGCACTTCAACCACGGGACTAGCGGGAGGCGGATACAATGAGCAGTTCTTC,CASTSTTGLAGGGYNEQFF
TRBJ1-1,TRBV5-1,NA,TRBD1,TGCGCCAGCAGCTCGTCGACAGGGTGGAGCACTGAAGCTTTCTTT,CASSSSTGWSTEAFF
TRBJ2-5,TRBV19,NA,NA,TGTGCCAGTAGTATAGCCAGGTCGACTCTAGGAGAGACCCAGTACTTC,CASSIARSTLGETQYF
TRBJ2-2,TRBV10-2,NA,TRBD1,TGCGCCAGTAACGACAGGGGGAGTTATCCCGGGGAGCTGTTTTTT,CASNDRGSYPGELFF
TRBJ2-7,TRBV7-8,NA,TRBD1,TGTGCCAGCAGCCCGATCCGTCGGGACAGTATCTACGAGCAGTACTTC,CASSPIRRDSIYEQYF
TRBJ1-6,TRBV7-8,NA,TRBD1,TGTGCCAGCAGCTTAGGGACAGGGGACTCACCCCTCCACTTT,CASSLGTGDSPLHF
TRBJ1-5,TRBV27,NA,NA,TGTGCCAGCAGTTTATCTGGACACCCCAATCAGCCCCAGCATTTT,CASSLSGHPNQPQHF
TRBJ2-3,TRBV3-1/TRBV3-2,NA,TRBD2,TGTGCCAGCAGCCAGCCTACTAGCGGGGGGGCTAGAGATACGCAGTATTTT,CASSQPTSGGARDTQYF
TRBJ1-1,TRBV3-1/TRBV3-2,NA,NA,TGTGCCAGCAGCCAAGTGAATTGGGTCGAAGCTTTCTTT,CASSQVNWVEAFF
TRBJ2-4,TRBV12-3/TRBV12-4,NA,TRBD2,TGTGCCAGCAGCTCTAGCGGTTCAAACATTCAGTACTTC,CASSSSGSNIQYF
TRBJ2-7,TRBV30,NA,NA,TGTGCCTGGAGGCCCCCGACTAGTTCCTACGAGCAGTACTTC,CAWRPPTSSYEQYF
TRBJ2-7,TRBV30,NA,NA,TGTGCCTGGGGAACTAGCTACGAGCAGTACTTC,CAWGTSYEQYF
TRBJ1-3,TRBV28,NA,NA,TGTGCCAGCAGTTGGCACGGTACCATATATTTT,CASSWHGTIYF
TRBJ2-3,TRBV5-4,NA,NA,TGTGCCAGCAGCGCACCCTCAGATACGCAGTATTTT,CASSAPSDTQYF
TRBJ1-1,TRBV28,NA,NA,TGTGCCAGCAGTTTATCGACCGGGGGCACTGAAGCTTTCTTT,CASSLSTGGTEAFF
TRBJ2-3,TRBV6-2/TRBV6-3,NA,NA,TGTGCCAGCAGTTACTATAGAACAGGGTCAGATACGCAGTATTTT,CASSYYRTGSDTQYF
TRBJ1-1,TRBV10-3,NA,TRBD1,TGTGCCATCAGTGCAAACCCCGGGACAGGGGTTTTGAACACTGAAGCTTTCTTT,CAISANPGTGVLNTEAFF
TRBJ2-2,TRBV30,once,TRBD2,TGTGCCTGGAGTCTAGCGGGGACCGGGGAGCTGTTTTTT,CAWSLAGTGELFF
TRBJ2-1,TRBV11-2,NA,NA,TGTGCCAGCAGCTTAGCCGGCGGGGCAGGGGAGCAGTTCTTC,CASSLAGGAGEQFF
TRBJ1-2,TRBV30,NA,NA,TGTGCCTGGAGTAGCGGCTCAGATGGCTACACCTTC,CAWSSGSDGYTF
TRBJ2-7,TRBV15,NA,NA,TGTGCCACCAGCGTTCAGGGGAACGAGCAGTACTTC,CATSVQGNEQYF
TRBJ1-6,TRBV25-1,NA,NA,TGTGCCAGCAGTGCTGGCCTAAATTCACCCCTCCACTTT,CASSAGLNSPLHF
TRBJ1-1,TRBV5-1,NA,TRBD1,TGCGCCAGCAGCTTGGACGGACAGGTGAACACTGAAGCTTTCTTT,CASSLDGQVNTEAFF
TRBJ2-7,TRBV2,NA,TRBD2,TGTGCCAGCAGGGCGGGGCGGCGGGGGTCCTACGAGCAGTACTTC,CASRAGRRGSYEQYF
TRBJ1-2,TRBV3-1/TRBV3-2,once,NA,TGTGCCAGCAGCCAAGCCAACACTAGGTACGGCTACACCTTC,CASSQANTRYGYTF
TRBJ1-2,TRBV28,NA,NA,TGTGCCAGCAGTTGGCCCGGGGGTTACCATGGCTACACCTTC,CASSWPGGYHGYTF
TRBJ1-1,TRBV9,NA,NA,TGTGCCAGCAGCTCCAGATCGGGGGGTGAAGCTTTCTTT,CASSSRSGGEAFF
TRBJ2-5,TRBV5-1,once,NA,TGCGCCAGCAGCTTGGGGACCGAAGAGACCCAGTACTTC,CASSLGTEETQYF
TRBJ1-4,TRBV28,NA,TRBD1,TGTGCCAGCAGTTTGAAAAGGGGGCGGGAGTTTTTT,CASSLKRGREFF
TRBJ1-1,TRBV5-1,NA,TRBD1,TGCGCCAGCAGCACCGGGACAGGGCTTGAAGCTTTCTTT,CASSTGTGLEAFF
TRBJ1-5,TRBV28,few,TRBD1,TGTGCCAGCAGGACAGGGGACCGCAATCAGCCCCAGCATTTT,CASRTGDRNQPQHF
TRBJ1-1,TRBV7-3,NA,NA,TGTGCCAGCAGCTTAAAGCCCGGGGGGCCTAACACTGAAGCTTTCTTT,CASSLKPGGPNTEAFF
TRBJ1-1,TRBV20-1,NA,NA,TGCAGTGCTAGGGTACTGACGGAAGCTTTCTTT,CSARVLTEAFF
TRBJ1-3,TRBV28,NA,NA,TGTGCCAGCAGTTCGGGTTTACCTGGAAACACCATATATTTT,CASSSGLPGNTIYF
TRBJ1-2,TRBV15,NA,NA,TGTGCCACCAGCAGTCCGCTAGGCAGCAACTATGGCTACACCTTC,CATSSPLGSNYGYTF